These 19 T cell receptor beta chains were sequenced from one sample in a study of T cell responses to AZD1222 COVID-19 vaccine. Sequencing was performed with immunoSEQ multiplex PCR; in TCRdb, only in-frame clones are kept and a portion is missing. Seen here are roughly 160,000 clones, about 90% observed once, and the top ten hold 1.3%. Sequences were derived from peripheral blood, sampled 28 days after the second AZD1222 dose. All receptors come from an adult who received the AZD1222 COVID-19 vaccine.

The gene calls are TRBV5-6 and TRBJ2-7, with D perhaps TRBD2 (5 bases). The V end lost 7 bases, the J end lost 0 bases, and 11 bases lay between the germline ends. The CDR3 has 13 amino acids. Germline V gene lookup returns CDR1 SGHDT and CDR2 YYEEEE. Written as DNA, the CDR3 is TGTGCCAGCGCTCCGGGGAGCTCCTACGAGCAGTACTTC. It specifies CASAPGSSYEQYF.

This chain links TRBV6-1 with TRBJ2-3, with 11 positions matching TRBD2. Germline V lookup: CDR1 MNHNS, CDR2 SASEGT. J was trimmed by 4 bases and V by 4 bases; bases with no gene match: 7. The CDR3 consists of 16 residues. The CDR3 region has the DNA TGTGCCAGCAGTGGACCACTAGCGGGGGTATCAGATACGCAGTATTTT. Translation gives CASSGPLAGVSDTQYF.

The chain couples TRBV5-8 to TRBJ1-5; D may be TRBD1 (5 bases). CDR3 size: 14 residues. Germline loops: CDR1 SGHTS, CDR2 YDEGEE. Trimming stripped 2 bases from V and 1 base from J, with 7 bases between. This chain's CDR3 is CASSFGGSNQPQHF. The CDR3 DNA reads TGTGCCAGCAGCTTTGGGGGGAGCAATCAGCCCCAGCATTTT.

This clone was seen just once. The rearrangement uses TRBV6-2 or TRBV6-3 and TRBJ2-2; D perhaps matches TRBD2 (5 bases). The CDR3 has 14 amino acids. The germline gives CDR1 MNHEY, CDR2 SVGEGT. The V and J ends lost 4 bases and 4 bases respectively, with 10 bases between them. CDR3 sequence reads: CASSLSRGTGELFF. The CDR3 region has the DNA TGTGCCAGCAGTTTGTCCCGGGGCACCGGGGAGCTGTTTTTT.

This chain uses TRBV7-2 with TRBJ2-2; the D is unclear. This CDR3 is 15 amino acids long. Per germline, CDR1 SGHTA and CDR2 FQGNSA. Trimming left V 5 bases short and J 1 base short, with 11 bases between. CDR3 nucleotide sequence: TGTGCCAGCAGCCCGGGCCTGGAGAACACCGGGGAGCTGTTTTTT. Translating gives CASSPGLENTGELFF.

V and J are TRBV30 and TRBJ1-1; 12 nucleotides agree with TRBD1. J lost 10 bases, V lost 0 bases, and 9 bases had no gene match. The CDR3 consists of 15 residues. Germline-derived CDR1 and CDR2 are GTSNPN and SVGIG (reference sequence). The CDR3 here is CAWSVGGQGAIGAFF. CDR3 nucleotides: TGTGCCTGGAGTGTTGGGGGACAGGGGGCAATAGGAGCTTTCTTT.

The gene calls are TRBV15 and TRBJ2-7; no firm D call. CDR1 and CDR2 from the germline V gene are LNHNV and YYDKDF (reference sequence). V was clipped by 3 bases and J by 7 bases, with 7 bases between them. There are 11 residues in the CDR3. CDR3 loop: CATSSPGEQYF. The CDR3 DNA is TGTGCCACCAGCAGCCCTGGGGAGCAGTACTTC.

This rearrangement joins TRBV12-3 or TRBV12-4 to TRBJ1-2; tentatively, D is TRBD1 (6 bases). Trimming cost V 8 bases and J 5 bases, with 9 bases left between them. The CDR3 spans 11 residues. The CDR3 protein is CASEGEYGYTF. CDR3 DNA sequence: TGTGCCAGCGAGGGGGAGTATGGCTACACCTTC.

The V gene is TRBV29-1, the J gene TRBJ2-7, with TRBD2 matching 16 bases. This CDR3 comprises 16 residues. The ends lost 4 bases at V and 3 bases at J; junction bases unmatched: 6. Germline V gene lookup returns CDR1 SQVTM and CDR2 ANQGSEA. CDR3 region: CSVVPGLAGGLYEQYF. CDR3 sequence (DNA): TGCAGCGTTGTCCCGGGACTAGCGGGGGGGCTCTACGAGCAGTACTTC.

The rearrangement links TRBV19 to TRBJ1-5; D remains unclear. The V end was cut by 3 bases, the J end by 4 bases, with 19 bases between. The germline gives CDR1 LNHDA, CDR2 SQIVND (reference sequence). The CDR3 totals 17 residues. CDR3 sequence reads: CASSIGRFDGGNQPQHF. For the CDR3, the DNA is TGTGCCAGTAGTATTGGTCGCTTCGACGGCGGGAATCAGCCCCAGCATTTT.

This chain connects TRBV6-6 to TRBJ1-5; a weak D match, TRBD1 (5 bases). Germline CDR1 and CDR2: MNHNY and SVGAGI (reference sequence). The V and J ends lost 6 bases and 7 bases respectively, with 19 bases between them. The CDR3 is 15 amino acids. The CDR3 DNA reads TGTGCCAGCAGCTCCGGGACGGAGGCTAAGCAGCCCCAGCATTTT. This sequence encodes CASSSGTEAKQPQHF.

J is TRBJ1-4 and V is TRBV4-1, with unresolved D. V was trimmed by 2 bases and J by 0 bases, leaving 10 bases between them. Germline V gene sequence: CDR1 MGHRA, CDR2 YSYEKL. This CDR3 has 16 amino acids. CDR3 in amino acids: CASSQLDQATNEKLFF. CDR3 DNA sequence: TGCGCCAGCAGCCAATTGGACCAGGCAACTAATGAAAAACTGTTTTTT.

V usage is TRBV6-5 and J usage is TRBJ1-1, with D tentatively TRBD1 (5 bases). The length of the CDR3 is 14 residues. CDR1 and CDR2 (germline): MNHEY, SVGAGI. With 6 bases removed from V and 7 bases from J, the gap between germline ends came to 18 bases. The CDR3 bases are TGTGCCAGCAGAACCGGGACCAAGTCGGGTGAAGCTTTCTTT. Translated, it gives CASRTGTKSGEAFF.

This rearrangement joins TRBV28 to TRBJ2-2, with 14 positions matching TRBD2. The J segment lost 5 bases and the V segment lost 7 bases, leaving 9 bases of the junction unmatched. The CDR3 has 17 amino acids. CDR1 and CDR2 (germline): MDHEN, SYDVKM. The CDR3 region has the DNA TGTGCCAGCAACTATGGACTAGCGGGAGGAAGGACCGGGGAGCTGTTTTTT. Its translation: CASNYGLAGGRTGELFF. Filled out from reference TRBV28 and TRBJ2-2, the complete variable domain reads DVKVTQSSRYLVKRTGEKVFLECVQDMDHENMFWYRQDPGLGLRLIYFSYDVKMKEKGDIPEGYSVSREKKERFSLILESASTNQTSMYLCASNYGLAGGRTGELFFGEGSRLTVL.

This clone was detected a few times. Here the CDR3 DNA reads TGCGCCAGCAGCTTGGAACAGTTCTATAATTCACCCCTCCACTTT. Translated, it gives CASSLEQFYNSPLHF. This chain joins TRBV5-1 and TRBJ1-6; D gene unclear. The CDR3 has 15 residues. Deletions cut 0 bases from V and 3 bases from J, with 7 bases between. The germline CDR1 and CDR2 sequences are SGHRS and YFSETQ.

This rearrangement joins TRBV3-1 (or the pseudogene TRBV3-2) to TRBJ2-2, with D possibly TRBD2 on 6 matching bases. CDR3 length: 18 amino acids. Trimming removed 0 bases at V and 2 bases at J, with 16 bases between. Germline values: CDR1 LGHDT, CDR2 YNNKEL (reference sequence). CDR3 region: CASSQDPAGGGNTGELFF. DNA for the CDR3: TGTGCCAGCAGCCAAGATCCCGCCGGGGGAGGAAACACCGGGGAGCTGTTTTTT.

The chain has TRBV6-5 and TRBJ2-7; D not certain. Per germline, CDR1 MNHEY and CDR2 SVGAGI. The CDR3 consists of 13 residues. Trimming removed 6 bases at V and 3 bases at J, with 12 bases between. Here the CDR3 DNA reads TGTGCCAGCAGCCCGGAAGGTTACTACGAGCAGTACTTC. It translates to CASSPEGYYEQYF.

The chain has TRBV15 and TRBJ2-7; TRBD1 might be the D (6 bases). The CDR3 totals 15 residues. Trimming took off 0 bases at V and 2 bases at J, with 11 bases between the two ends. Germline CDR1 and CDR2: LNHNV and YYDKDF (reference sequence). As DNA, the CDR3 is TGTGCCACCAGCAGAGATGAAGGGACAACCTACGAGCAGTACTTC. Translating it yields CATSRDEGTTYEQYF.

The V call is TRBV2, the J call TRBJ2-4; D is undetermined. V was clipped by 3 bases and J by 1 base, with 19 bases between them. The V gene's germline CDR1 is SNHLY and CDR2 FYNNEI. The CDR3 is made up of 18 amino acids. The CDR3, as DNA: TGTGCCAGCAGTGAGGGCCCTCCCGGATCCTCGGCCAAAAACATTCAGTACTTC. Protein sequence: CASSEGPPGSSAKNIQYF.